These 6 T cell receptor beta chains came from one sample sequenced in a study of CD8 T cells in ankylosing spondylitis (dated 2017 in TCRdb). The library was prepared using 5' RACE. Sequencing instrument: Illumina HiSeq 2500. TCRdb reran the public reads through fastp at Q25 and MiXCR, keeping productive beta chains. CDR3 protein duplicates are merged, each entry listing the most common genes and DNA. This sample lists 200,000 to 300,000 distinct CDR3 sequences; about 10% were detected once. Clones ranked in the top ten supply around 2.6% of the sample. The sequencing input was blood, either unsorted or a sorted T cell fraction (not recorded which). The receptors derive from a male donor with ankylosing spondylitis or in good health (not recorded which).

There are a few counts of this clonotype. The chain combines TRBV7-2 with TRBJ2-5; 9 bases line up with TRBD1. The CDR3 spans 16 residues. Germline V gene sequence: CDR1 SGHTA, CDR2 FQGNSA. Trimming cost V 1 base and J 5 bases; bases outside gene matches: 8. The CDR3 loop is CASSLVTGGGFETQYF. The CDR3 DNA is TGTGCCAGCAGCTTAGTCACAGGGGGCGGCTTCGAGACCCAGTACTTC.

This clonotype was seen ten or more times. The chain links TRBV15 to TRBJ2-7, with TRBD1 matching 9 bases. The CDR3 has 15 residues. V was clipped by 5 bases and J by 3 bases; unmatched bases: 8. Germline V gene data show CDR1 as LNHNV and CDR2 as YYDKDF (reference sequence). DNA of the CDR3: TGTGCCACCAGCGCACCGGGACAGGGACGCTACGAGCAGTACTTC. Its translation: CATSAPGQGRYEQYF.

This clonotype was detected many times. The V call is TRBV6-6, the J call TRBJ2-3; D ambiguous. V dropped 0 bases and J dropped 5 bases, with 3 bases sitting between them. The CDR3 totals 12 residues. Germline V lookup: CDR1 MNHNY, CDR2 SVGAGI (reference sequence). CDR3 DNA sequence: TGTGCCAGCAGTTACTCCTTAGATACGCAGTATTTT. It translates to CASSYSLDTQYF.

This clonotype was seen many times. The V call is TRBV7-9, the J call TRBJ1-1; D is perhaps TRBD1 (6 bases). Germline V gene sequence: CDR1 SEHNR, CDR2 FQNEAQ (reference sequence). This CDR3 contains 14 residues. V dropped 5 bases and J dropped 5 bases, with 15 bases sitting between them. CDR3 coding DNA: TGTGCCAGCAGCCAGAAGGGACAACGGACTGAAGCTTTCTTT. This sequence encodes CASSQKGQRTEAFF.

This clonotype was counted between two and nine times. This chain connects TRBV7-9 to TRBJ2-7; D may be TRBD2 (6 bases). The V and J ends lost 1 base and 2 bases respectively, with 12 bases between them. The CDR3 loop spans 15 amino acids. CDR1 is SEHNR and CDR2 is FQNEAQ in the germline V gene (reference sequence). CDR3 sequence (DNA): TGTGCCAGCAGCTTAGTGGCTAGCGATCCCTACGAGCAGTACTTC. This codes for CASSLVASDPYEQYF.

This clonotype showed up many times. The V call is TRBV5-1, the J call TRBJ2-7; 7 nucleotides align to TRBD2. The CDR3 totals 18 residues. Germline V gives CDR1 SGHRS, CDR2 YFSETQ. J gave up 4 bases and V 0 bases, and 16 bases lay outside the gene matches. This CDR3 is CASSLGLADFTFSYEQYF. CDR3 in DNA: TGCGCCAGCAGCTTGGGGCTAGCGGACTTTACTTTTAGTTACGAGCAGTACTTC.